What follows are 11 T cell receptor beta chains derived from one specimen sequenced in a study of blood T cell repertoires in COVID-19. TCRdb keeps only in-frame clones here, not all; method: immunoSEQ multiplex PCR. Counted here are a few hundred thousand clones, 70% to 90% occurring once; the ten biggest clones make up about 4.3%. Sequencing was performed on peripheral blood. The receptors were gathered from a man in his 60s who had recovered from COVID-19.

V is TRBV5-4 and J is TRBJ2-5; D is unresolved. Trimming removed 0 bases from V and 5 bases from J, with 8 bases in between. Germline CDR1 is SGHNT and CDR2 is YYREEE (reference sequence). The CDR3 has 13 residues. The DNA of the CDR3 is TGTGCCAGCAGCTTGGGCGTCATCGAGACCCAGTACTTC. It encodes CASSLGVIETQYF. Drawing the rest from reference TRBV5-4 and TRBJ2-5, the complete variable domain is ETGVTQSPTHLIKTRGQQVTLRCSSQSGHNTVSWYQQALGQGPQFIFQYYREEENGRGNFPPRFSGLQFPNYSSELNVNALELDDSALYLCASSLGVIETQYFGPGTRLLVL.

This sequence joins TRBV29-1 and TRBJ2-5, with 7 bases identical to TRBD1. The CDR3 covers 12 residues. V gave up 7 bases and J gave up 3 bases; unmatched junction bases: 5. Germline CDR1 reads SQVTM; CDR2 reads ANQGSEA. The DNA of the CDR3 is TGCAGCGGCGGACAGGCCGAAGAGACCCAGTACTTC. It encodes CSGGQAEETQYF.

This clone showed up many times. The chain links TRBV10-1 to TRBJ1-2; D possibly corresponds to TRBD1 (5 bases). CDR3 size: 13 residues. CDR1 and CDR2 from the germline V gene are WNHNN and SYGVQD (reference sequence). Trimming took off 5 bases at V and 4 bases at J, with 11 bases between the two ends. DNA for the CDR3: TGCGCCAGCAGTCCGACAGCGTTCTATGGCTACACCTTC. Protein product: CASSPTAFYGYTF.

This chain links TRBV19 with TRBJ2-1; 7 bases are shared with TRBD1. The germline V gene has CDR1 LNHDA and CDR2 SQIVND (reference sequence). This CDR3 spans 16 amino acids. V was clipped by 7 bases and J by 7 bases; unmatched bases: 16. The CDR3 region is CASNKGTGSRGNEQFF. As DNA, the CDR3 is TGTGCCAGTAATAAAGGGACGGGCAGCAGGGGGAATGAGCAGTTCTTC. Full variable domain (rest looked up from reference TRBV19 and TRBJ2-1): DGGITQSPKYLFRKEGQNVTLSCEQNLNHDAMYWYRQDPGQGLRLIYYSQIVNDFQKGDIAEGYSVSREKKESFPLTVTSAQKNPTAFYLCASNKGTGSRGNEQFFGPGTRLTVL.

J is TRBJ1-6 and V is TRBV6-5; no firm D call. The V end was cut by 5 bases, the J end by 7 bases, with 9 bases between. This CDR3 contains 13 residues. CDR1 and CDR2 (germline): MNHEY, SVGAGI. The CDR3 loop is CASSPLENSPLHF. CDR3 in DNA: TGTGCCAGCAGTCCCCTGGAGAATTCACCCCTCCACTTT.

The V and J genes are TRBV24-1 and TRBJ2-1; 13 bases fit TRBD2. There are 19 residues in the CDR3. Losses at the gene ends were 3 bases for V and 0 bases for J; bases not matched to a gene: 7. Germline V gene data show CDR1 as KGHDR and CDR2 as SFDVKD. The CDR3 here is CATSDRTSGGKYSYNEQFF. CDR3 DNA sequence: TGTGCCACCAGTGATCGGACTAGCGGGGGCAAATACTCCTACAATGAGCAGTTCTTC.

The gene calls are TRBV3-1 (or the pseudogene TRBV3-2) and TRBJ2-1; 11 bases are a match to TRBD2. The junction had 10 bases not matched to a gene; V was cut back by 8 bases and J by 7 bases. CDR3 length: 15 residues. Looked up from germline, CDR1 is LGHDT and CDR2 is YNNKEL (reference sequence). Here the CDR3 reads CASGFSGRAVNEQFF. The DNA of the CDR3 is TGTGCCAGCGGTTTTAGCGGGAGGGCCGTGAATGAGCAGTTCTTC.

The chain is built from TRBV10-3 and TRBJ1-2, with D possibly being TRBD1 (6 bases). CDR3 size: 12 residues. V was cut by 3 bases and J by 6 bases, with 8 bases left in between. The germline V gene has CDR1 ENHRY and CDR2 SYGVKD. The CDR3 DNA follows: TGTGCCATCAGTGATACAGGGCATGGCTACACCTTC. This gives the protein CAISDTGHGYTF.

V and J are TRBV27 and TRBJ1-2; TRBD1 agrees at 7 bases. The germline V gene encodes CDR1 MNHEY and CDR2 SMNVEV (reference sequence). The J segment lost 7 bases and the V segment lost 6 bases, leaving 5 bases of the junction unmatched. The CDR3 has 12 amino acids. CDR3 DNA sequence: TGTGCCAGCAGGACAGGGCAGCGTGGCTACACCTTC. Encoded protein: CASRTGQRGYTF.

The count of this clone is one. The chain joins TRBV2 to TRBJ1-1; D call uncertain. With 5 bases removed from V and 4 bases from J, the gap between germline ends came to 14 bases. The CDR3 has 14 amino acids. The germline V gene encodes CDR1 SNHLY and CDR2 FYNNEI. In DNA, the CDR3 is TGTGCCAGCAGTCGTCGGGTCGCGACCACTGAAGCTTTCTTT. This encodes CASSRRVATTEAFF.

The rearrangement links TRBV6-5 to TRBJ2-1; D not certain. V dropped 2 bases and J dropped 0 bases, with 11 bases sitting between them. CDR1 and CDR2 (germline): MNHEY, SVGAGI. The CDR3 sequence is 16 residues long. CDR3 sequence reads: CASSYAAVSSYNEQFF. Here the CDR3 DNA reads TGTGCCAGCAGTTACGCCGCGGTGAGCTCCTACAATGAGCAGTTCTTC.